Listed here are 6 T cell receptor beta chains from one sample, sequenced in a study of blood T cell repertoires in COVID-19. Clones were sequenced by immunoSEQ multiplex PCR, and TCRdb holds only the in-frame ones, with some missing. The sample shows 350,000 to 450,000 clones, 75% to 90% of them seen only once. Sequenced: peripheral blood. Source of these receptors: a woman between 40 and 50 years old with COVID-19, enrolled during active disease.

This chain joins TRBV15 and TRBJ2-1; 9 bases are a match to TRBD1. CDR3 length: 15 amino acids. V lost 3 bases and J lost 5; bases outside the gene matches: 5. CDR1 is LNHNV, CDR2 YYDKDF, per germline (reference sequence). The DNA for the CDR3 is TGTGCCACCAGCAGTCCCGGGACAGGGAACAATGAGCAGTTCTTC. Its protein product is CATSSPGTGNNEQFF.

The J gene is TRBJ1-4, the V gene TRBV10-3, with 9 bases aligning to TRBD1. Germline loops: CDR1 ENHRY, CDR2 SYGVKD. Unmatched junction bases numbered 6, after V lost 3 bases and J lost 7 bases. The CDR3 sequence is 15 residues long. The CDR3 nucleotides read TGTGCCATCAGTGAACAGGGGGCGGGAGGTGAAAAACTGTTTTTT. It yields the protein CAISEQGAGGEKLFF.

This clone was seen only a few times. The chain links TRBV3-1 (or the pseudogene TRBV3-2) to TRBJ1-3, with D perhaps TRBD1 (6 bases). This CDR3 spans 18 amino acids. Trimming took 4 bases from V and 0 from J, leaving 19 bases between them. Per germline, CDR1 LGHDT and CDR2 YNNKEL (reference sequence). CDR3 residues: CASSLRRTGIHSGNTIYF. CDR3 in DNA: TGTGCCAGCAGCCTGAGACGTACAGGGATACACTCTGGAAACACCATATATTTT.

The chain employs TRBV12-3 or TRBV12-4 and TRBJ2-7; D is unresolved. CDR3 length equals 13 residues. Trimming took 7 bases from V and 1 from J, leaving 11 bases between them. CDR3 in amino acids: CASTPGYSYEQYF. For the CDR3, the DNA is TGTGCCAGCACCCCGGGTTATTCCTACGAGCAGTACTTC.

The V call is TRBV9, the J call TRBJ1-2, with D hard to call. V lost 4 bases and J 0 bases, leaving 13 bases between the germline ends. Germline CDR1 reads SGDLS; CDR2 reads YYNGEE. The CDR3 runs 15 residues. CDR3 protein: CASSLQAFTNYGYTF. The CDR3 region has the DNA TGTGCCAGCAGCCTTCAGGCTTTTACTAACTATGGCTACACCTTC.

The chain carries TRBV5-1 and TRBJ2-3, with unresolved D. The CDR3 runs 15 residues. Germline CDR1 reads SGHRS; CDR2 reads YFSETQ. Trimming took off 4 bases at V and 2 bases at J, with 14 bases between the two ends. The CDR3 DNA follows: TGCGCCAGCAGCGGCGACGGCGGTATCACAGATACGCAGTATTTT. This sequence encodes CASSGDGGITDTQYF.